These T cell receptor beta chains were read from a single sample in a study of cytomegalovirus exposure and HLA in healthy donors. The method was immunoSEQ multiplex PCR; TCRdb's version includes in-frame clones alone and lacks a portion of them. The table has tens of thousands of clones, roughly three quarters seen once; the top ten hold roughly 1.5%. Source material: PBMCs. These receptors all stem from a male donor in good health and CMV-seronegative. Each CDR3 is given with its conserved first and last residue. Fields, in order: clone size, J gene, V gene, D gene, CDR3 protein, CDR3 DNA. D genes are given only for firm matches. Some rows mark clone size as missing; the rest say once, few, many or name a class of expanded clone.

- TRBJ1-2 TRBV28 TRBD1 CASSRGAGQPSGYTF TGTGCCAGCAGTCGGGGTGCGGGACAGCCAAGTGGCTACACCTTC
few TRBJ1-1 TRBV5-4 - CASSSSGVWNTEAFF TGTGCCAGCAGCTCCTCAGGGGTATGGAACACTGAAGCTTTCTTT
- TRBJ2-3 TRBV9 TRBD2 CASSVTPGTSGGSDTQYF TGTGCCAGCAGCGTAACCCCTGGGACTAGCGGGGGAAGTGATACGCAGTATTTT
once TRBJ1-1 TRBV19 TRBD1 CASSTFTGTENTEAFF TGTGCCAGTAGTACCTTCACCGGGACAGAGAACACTGAAGCTTTCTTT
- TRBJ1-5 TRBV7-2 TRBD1 CASSLTGTGGFEPQHF TGTGCCAGCAGCTTAACTGGGACAGGGGGTTTTGAGCCCCAGCATTTT
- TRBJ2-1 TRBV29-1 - CSVGQRASSNEQFF TGCAGCGTCGGACAGAGGGCTTCCTCCAATGAGCAGTTCTTC
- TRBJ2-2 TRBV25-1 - CASSDPGTTTGELFF TGTGCCAGCAGTGACCCCGGGACAACAACCGGGGAGCTGTTTTTT
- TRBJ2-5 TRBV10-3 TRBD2 CAISDPLTSGGAETQYF TGTGCCATCAGTGACCCCCTGACTAGCGGGGGGGCCGAGACCCAGTACTTC
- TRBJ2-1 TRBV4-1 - CASSPEALLGNEQFF TGCGCCAGCAGCCCGGAGGCCCTTCTCGGCAATGAGCAGTTCTTC
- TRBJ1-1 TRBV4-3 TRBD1 CASSHPPGQQATEAFF TGCGCCAGCAGCCATCCACCGGGACAGCAAGCCACTGAAGCTTTCTTT
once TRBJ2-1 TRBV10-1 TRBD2 CASSAAGGSYNEQFF TGCGCCAGCAGTGCTGCGGGGGGCTCCTACAATGAGCAGTTCTTC
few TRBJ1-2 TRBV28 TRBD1 CASSFNKGADSGYTF TGTGCCAGCAGTTTTAATAAGGGGGCAGATTCTGGCTACACCTTC